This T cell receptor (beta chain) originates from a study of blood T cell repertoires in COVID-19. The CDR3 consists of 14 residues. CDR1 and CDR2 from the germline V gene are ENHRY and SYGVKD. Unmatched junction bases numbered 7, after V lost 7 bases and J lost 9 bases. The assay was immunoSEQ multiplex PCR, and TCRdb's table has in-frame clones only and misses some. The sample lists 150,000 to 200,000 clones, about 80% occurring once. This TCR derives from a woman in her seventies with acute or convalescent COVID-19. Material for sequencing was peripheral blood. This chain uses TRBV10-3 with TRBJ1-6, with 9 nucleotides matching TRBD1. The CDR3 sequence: CAINGQGRGSPLHF. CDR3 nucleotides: TGTGCCATCAATGGACAGGGGAGAGGTTCACCCCTCCACTTT.